One and the same sample provided the 20 T cell receptor beta chains below, sequenced in a study of human T cells and chemical hapten exposure. Time point indicated: patch test 1, 2 weeks after DPC sensitization. Treatment specified: therapeutic diphenylcyclopropenone sensitization with weekly scalp DPC. TCRdb reprocessed the RACE reads via MiXCR and lists one record per CDR3 protein. The sample lists roughly 120,000 distinct CDR3 sequences, 12% occurring once. Specimen: whole blood, collected in connection with sensitization to the hapten diphenylcyclopropenone (DPC). Receptors were obtained from a woman aged 50 to 60 with alopecia areata. Some clones in this sample may be carry-over from other donors' samples.

The chain uses TRBV2 and TRBJ2-4; possible D gene TRBD2, 6 bases. V gave up 8 bases and J gave up 9 bases, with 14 bases separating them. The CDR3 sequence is 12 residues long. Germline CDR1 is SNHLY and CDR2 is FYNNEI. CDR3 loop: CASVLARGIQYF. The CDR3 nucleotides read TGTGCCAGCGTACTAGCTCGGGGCATTCAGTACTTC.

The chain links TRBV7-9 to TRBJ2-7, with a weak D call TRBD1 (5 bases). CDR3 length: 16 residues. Germline V gene lookup returns CDR1 SEHNR and CDR2 FQNEAQ (reference sequence). V lost 5 bases and J 4 bases, leaving 21 bases between the germline ends. CDR3 loop: CASSPALAGLGYEQYF. The CDR3 DNA reads TGTGCCAGCAGCCCCGCTCTGGCAGGGTTGGGTTACGAGCAGTACTTC.

This sequence joins TRBV20-1 and TRBJ2-3, with 10 positions matching TRBD2. Per germline, CDR1 DFQATT and CDR2 SNEGSKA (reference sequence). The CDR3 extends over 13 amino acids. The J segment lost 8 bases and the V segment lost 5 bases, leaving 7 bases of the junction unmatched. The CDR3 here is CSAASGGAGTQYF. The CDR3 bases are TGCAGTGCTGCAAGCGGGGGGGCAGGTACGCAGTATTTT.

This sequence joins TRBV19 and TRBJ1-1; TRBD1 aligns across 7 bases. The germline CDR1 and CDR2 sequences are LNHDA and SQIVND (reference sequence). Trimming took 3 bases from V and 0 from J; bases not matched to a gene: 10. The CDR3 length is 17 residues. CDR3 residues: CASSIIGTAGMNTEAFF. The CDR3 region has the DNA TGTGCCAGTAGTATCATCGGGACAGCAGGCATGAACACTGAAGCTTTCTTT. Looking up the rest from reference TRBV19 and TRBJ1-1 gives the full variable domain: DGGITQSPKYLFRKEGQNVTLSCEQNLNHDAMYWYRQDPGQGLRLIYYSQIVNDFQKGDIAEGYSVSREKKESFPLTVTSAQKNPTAFYLCASSIIGTAGMNTEAFFGQGTRLTVV.

This clonotype was found a few times. J is TRBJ2-7 and V is TRBV28; unclear D gene. In germline, CDR1 is MDHEN, CDR2 SYDVKM. V gave up 2 bases and J gave up 0 bases, with 11 bases separating them. The CDR3 is made up of 15 amino acids. The CDR3 coding sequence is TGTGCCAGCAGTTTAAGTCAACCGGGCTCCTACGAGCAGTACTTC. It encodes CASSLSQPGSYEQYF. The full variable domain, its missing parts supplied by reference TRBV28 and TRBJ2-7, is DVKVTQSSRYLVKRTGEKVFLECVQDMDHENMFWYRQDPGLGLRLIYFSYDVKMKEKGDIPEGYSVSREKKERFSLILESASTNQTSMYLCASSLSQPGSYEQYFGPGTRLTVT.

This clonotype showed up just a few times. The V call is TRBV4-1, the J call TRBJ2-3; D gene uncertain. This CDR3 is built from 16 residues. CDR1 is MGHRA, CDR2 YSYEKL, per germline. V was pared by 0 bases and J by 0 bases, with 10 bases between. CDR3 loop: CASSQEGQTSTDTQYF. CDR3 sequence (DNA): TGCGCCAGCAGCCAAGAAGGGCAGACTAGCACAGATACGCAGTATTTT.

Only a few counts were recorded for this clonotype. This sequence joins TRBV7-2 and TRBJ1-2, with D maybe TRBD1 (5 bases). The length of the CDR3 is 17 residues. Germline loops: CDR1 SGHTA, CDR2 FQGNSA. Trimming pared 4 bases from V and 0 bases from J, leaving 18 bases between. The CDR3 DNA follows: TGTGCCAGCAGCTCCTCGGAACGATGGGGCGCTAACTATGGCTACACCTTC. As protein: CASSSSERWGANYGYTF.

This clonotype showed up just a few times. The gene calls are TRBV7-6 and TRBJ2-3; D perhaps matches TRBD2 (6 bases). This CDR3 contains 15 residues. V lost 5 bases to trimming and J lost 2 bases, with 14 bases between them. Germline V lookup: CDR1 SGHVS, CDR2 FNYEAQ. The CDR3 DNA reads as TGTGCCAGCAGCCGTTGGGGGGAGACCACAGATACGCAGTATTTT. This gives the protein CASSRWGETTDTQYF. The full variable domain, in which reference TRBV7-6 and TRBJ2-3 provide the parts outside the CDR3, is GAGVSQSPRYKVTKRGQDVALRCDPISGHVSLYWYRQALGQGPEFLTYFNYEAQQDKSGLPNDRFSAERPEGSISTLTIQRTEQRDSAMYRCASSRWGETTDTQYFGPGTRLTVL.

In this sample, this clonotype turned up a few times. The rearrangement links TRBV28 to TRBJ1-1; TRBD1 is a possible D gene (6 bases). Germline V gives CDR1 MDHEN, CDR2 SYDVKM. V was clipped by 7 bases and J by 1 base, with 10 bases between them. The CDR3 length is 13 residues. This CDR3 is CASNSGENTEAFF. CDR3 nucleotide sequence: TGTGCCAGCAACTCAGGGGAGAACACTGAAGCTTTCTTT.

The chain uses TRBV29-1 and TRBJ2-3; a weak D match, TRBD2 (5 bases). Trimming took off 7 bases at V and 2 bases at J, with 16 bases between the two ends. The CDR3 loop spans 14 amino acids. Germline CDR1 reads SQVTM; CDR2 reads ANQGSEA. The CDR3 sequence: CSAERSGSTDTQYF. The CDR3 coding sequence is TGCAGCGCCGAGCGGTCAGGTTCCACAGATACGCAGTATTTT.

The rearrangement joins TRBV28 to TRBJ2-3; TRBD2 is a possible D gene (7 bases). CDR1 is MDHEN, CDR2 SYDVKM, per germline. CDR3 size: 13 residues. Trimming shortened V by 8 bases and J by 3 bases, and 12 bases separated the two germline ends. For the CDR3, the DNA is TGTGCCAGCGGTGGGGGGGCGACAGATACGCAGTATTTT. This translates into CASGGGATDTQYF.

This clonotype was seen more than once but under ten times. The CDR3 DNA reads as TGTGCCAGCAGTTCTGACACAGGGTCGAGAATCCATGGCTACACCTTC. This codes for CASSSDTGSRIHGYTF. V gene TRBV27 combines with J gene TRBJ1-2; D might be TRBD1 (6 bases). The CDR3 is 16 amino acids. Germline values: CDR1 MNHEY, CDR2 SMNVEV (reference sequence). V was trimmed by 4 bases and J by 6 bases, leaving 21 bases between them.

There are many counts of this clonotype. The chain combines TRBV29-1 with TRBJ2-2, with a weak D call TRBD1 (6 bases). Germline-derived CDR1 and CDR2 are SQVTM and ANQGSEA. Trimming removed 4 bases at V and 1 base at J, with 7 bases between. The CDR3 runs 13 residues. Written as DNA, the CDR3 is TGCAGCGTTGGGGGGCTGAACACCGGGGAGCTGTTTTTT. Protein: CSVGGLNTGELFF.

This clonotype was recorded at least ten times. The chain joins TRBV12-3 or TRBV12-4 to TRBJ1-4; D is uncertain. The CDR3 spans 15 residues. Trimming stripped 6 bases from V and 4 bases from J, with 15 bases between. CDR3 amino acids: CASRPPGTHNEKLFF. CDR3 DNA sequence: TGTGCCAGCAGGCCCCCGGGAACTCATAATGAAAAACTGTTTTTT.

This clonotype was seen a handful of times. V gene TRBV28 combines with J gene TRBJ1-2; weak D call: TRBD1 (5 bases). Germline V gene data show CDR1 as MDHEN and CDR2 as SYDVKM. Between the trimmed V and J ends, which lost 5 bases and 6 bases, there was a span of 10 bases. This CDR3 region has 12 residues. CDR3 loop: CASSQGLHGYTF. CDR3 bases: TGTGCCAGCAGTCAGGGACTGCATGGCTACACCTTC.

Only a few counts were recorded for this clonotype. The rearrangement joins TRBV6-2 or TRBV6-3 to TRBJ1-2, with D possibly TRBD1 on 6 matching bases. The CDR3 covers 17 residues. V gave up 0 bases and J gave up 7 bases, with 21 bases separating them. The germline V gene encodes CDR1 MNHEY and CDR2 SVGEGT. The CDR3 DNA reads as TGTGCCAGCAGTTACTCGACCCGGACAGCGGGCCAACGTGGCTACACCTTC. Amino acid sequence: CASSYSTRTAGQRGYTF.

In this sample, this clonotype turned up many times. CDR3 protein: CSARGQIGNRKTQYF. The CDR3 nucleotides read TGCAGTGCTAGGGGACAAATCGGCAATAGGAAGACCCAGTACTTC. The chain is built from TRBV20-1 and TRBJ2-5; possibly TRBD1 for D (6 bases). V lost 3 bases, J lost 6 bases, and 20 bases lay in between. Germline assignment: CDR1 DFQATT and CDR2 SNEGSKA (reference sequence). The CDR3 is made up of 15 amino acids.

This clonotype occurred a few times. V usage is TRBV9 and J usage is TRBJ2-7, with D perhaps matching TRBD2 (5 bases). The CDR3 length is 13 residues. The germline V gene encodes CDR1 SGDLS and CDR2 YYNGEE. The ends were cut back, 2 bases at V and 5 bases at J, with 11 bases in the middle. The CDR3 is CASSVGEGHEQYF. The CDR3 DNA reads TGTGCCAGCAGCGTCGGGGAAGGCCACGAGCAGTACTTC.

This clonotype was recorded a few times. The CDR3 bases are TGTGCCAGCAGCTTAGGCCTACTAGCGGGGGGTCGATCCTACAATGAGCAGTTCTTC. This codes for CASSLGLLAGGRSYNEQFF. The chain carries TRBV13 and TRBJ2-1, with TRBD2 matching over 12 bases. Germline V gives CDR1 PRHDT, CDR2 FYEKMQ (reference sequence). V lost 0 bases, J lost 1 base, and 7 bases stayed unmatched. This CDR3 comprises 19 residues.

Ten or more counts support this clonotype. This rearrangement joins TRBV7-2 to TRBJ1-6, with 7 bases lining up with TRBD1. The V gene end was trimmed by 5 bases and the J gene end by 1 base; junction bases not matched to a gene: 8. Germline V gives CDR1 SGHTA, CDR2 FQGNSA. The CDR3 is 17 residues long. This CDR3 reads CASSQGGQESYNSPLHF. CDR3 bases: TGTGCCAGCAGCCAGGGGGGGCAGGAATCCTATAATTCACCCCTCCACTTT.